What follows are 28 T cell receptor beta chains derived from one specimen sequenced in a study of cytomegalovirus exposure and HLA in healthy donors. A multiplex PCR was run with 60 Vbeta primers and 13 Jbeta primers. Assay used: immunoSEQ multiplex PCR; TCRdb lists only in-frame clones, some missing. The table lists about 130,000 clones, roughly 77% of them singletons. The specimen was PBMCs. The receptor set was obtained from a woman between 40 and 50 years old in good health and CMV-seropositive.

In this sample, this clone turned up once. The chain links TRBV27 to TRBJ2-7; a weak D match, TRBD1 (5 bases). This CDR3 has 13 residues. The germline CDR1 and CDR2 sequences are MNHEY and SMNVEV (reference sequence). Between the trimmed V and J ends, which lost 5 bases and 5 bases, there was a span of 13 bases. The CDR3 sequence is CASSLIRGHEQYF. In nucleotides, the CDR3 is TGTGCCAGCAGTCTGATAAGGGGTCACGAGCAGTACTTC.

The chain employs TRBV5-4 and TRBJ2-6, with D hard to call. CDR1 and CDR2 from the germline V gene are SGHNT and YYREEE (reference sequence). There are 16 residues in the CDR3. V was shortened by 2 bases and J by 0 bases, with 9 bases between the two germline ends. The DNA for the CDR3 is TGTGCCAGCAGCTTCCCGCAGGTCTCTGGGGCCAACGTCCTGACTTTC. This encodes CASSFPQVSGANVLTF. The whole variable domain, filled in from reference TRBV5-4 and TRBJ2-6, reads ETGVTQSPTHLIKTRGQQVTLRCSSQSGHNTVSWYQQALGQGPQFIFQYYREEENGRGNFPPRFSGLQFPNYSSELNVNALELDDSALYLCASSFPQVSGANVLTFGAGSRLTVL.

The chain is built from TRBV5-1 and TRBJ2-3; no reliable D call. The CDR3 has 14 residues. The ends were cut back, 4 bases at V and 2 bases at J, with 11 bases in the middle. Germline assignment: CDR1 SGHRS and CDR2 YFSETQ. CDR3 in DNA: TGCGCCAGCAGCGCCGGTCCCTCCACAGATACGCAGTATTTT. Protein: CASSAGPSTDTQYF.

The V call is TRBV7-2, the J call TRBJ1-2; D gene ambiguous. Trimming left V 10 bases short and J 2 bases short, with 8 bases between. The CDR3 totals 11 residues. Germline V gene data show CDR1 as SGHTA and CDR2 as FQGNSA. The CDR3 sequence is CAKRENYGYTF. The CDR3 DNA reads as TGTGCCAAACGGGAGAACTATGGCTACACCTTC.

V gene TRBV9 combines with J gene TRBJ2-5, with 8 bases that match TRBD2. The ends lost 1 base at V and 5 bases at J; junction bases unmatched: 10. Germline V lookup: CDR1 SGDLS, CDR2 YYNGEE. The CDR3 contains 16 residues. In nucleotides, the CDR3 is TGTGCCAGCAGCGTAACAGCGGGAGTGGGCGGGGAGACCCAGTACTTC. Protein product: CASSVTAGVGGETQYF.

The V and J genes are TRBV7-3 and TRBJ2-5; D uncertain. The CDR3 contains 13 residues. Germline CDR1 and CDR2: SGHTA and FQGTGA. With 1 base removed from V and 2 bases from J, the gap between germline ends came to 5 bases. The CDR3: CASSLMAQETQYF. The CDR3 region has the DNA TGTGCCAGCAGCTTAATGGCACAAGAGACCCAGTACTTC.

The genes are TRBV5-1 and TRBJ1-5; 8 bases match TRBD1. The trim removed 4 bases at V and 7 bases at J, leaving 16 bases unmatched. The V gene's germline CDR1 is SGHRS and CDR2 YFSETQ. The CDR3 extends over 17 amino acids. The CDR3 DNA is TGCGCCAGCAGCCCTTTTCTCTCGGGGACAGGAGGACAGCCCCAGCATTTT. Translation gives CASSPFLSGTGGQPQHF.

The chain is built from TRBV13 and TRBJ1-2, with 8 bases fitting TRBD1. This CDR3 spans 13 amino acids. V shed 5 bases and J 7 bases; nucleotides not matched to a gene: 6. In germline, CDR1 is PRHDT, CDR2 FYEKMQ (reference sequence). CDR3 DNA: TGTGCCAGCAGCGTACAGGGGGAGGGTGGCTACACCTTC. It yields the protein CASSVQGEGGYTF.

The rearrangement uses TRBV5-1 and TRBJ2-5, with 12 bases aligning to TRBD2. Germline V gives CDR1 SGHRS, CDR2 YFSETQ. This CDR3 spans 16 amino acids. The ends lost 0 bases at V and 1 base at J; junction bases unmatched: 1. CDR3 sequence: CASSLATSGGQETQYF. CDR3 bases: TGCGCCAGCAGCTTGGCGACTAGCGGGGGCCAAGAGACCCAGTACTTC.

This chain joins TRBV5-1 and TRBJ1-1, with 11 bases identical to TRBD1. The CDR3 covers 16 residues. Trimming removed 0 bases from V and 1 base from J; junction bases left unmatched: 2. Germline CDR1 and CDR2: SGHRS and YFSETQ. Here the CDR3 DNA reads TGCGCCAGCAGCTTGGGGACAGGGGGCGGGAACACTGAAGCTTTCTTT. Amino acids: CASSLGTGGGNTEAFF. The whole variable domain, filled in from reference TRBV5-1 and TRBJ1-1, reads KAGVTQTPRYLIKTRGQQVTLSCSPISGHRSVSWYQQTPGQGLQFLFEYFSETQRNKGNFPGRFSGRQFSNSRSEMNVSTLELGDSALYLCASSLGTGGGNTEAFFGQGTRLTVV.

The rearrangement uses TRBV6-6 and TRBJ1-4; D is perhaps TRBD1 (6 bases). The CDR3 is made up of 15 amino acids. Germline CDR1 reads MNHNY; CDR2 reads SVGAGI (reference sequence). V lost 5 bases and J 8 bases, leaving 18 bases between the germline ends. The CDR3 region has the DNA TGTGCCAGCAGTCCTGGGGGGGGGCGTGGGGAAAAACTGTTTTTT. As protein: CASSPGGGRGEKLFF.

Only one count was recorded for this clone. V and J are TRBV2 and TRBJ2-5; possible D gene TRBD2, 5 bases. The J call is doubtful: the DNA matches TRBJ2-7 better. Germline CDR1 and CDR2: SNHLY and FYNNEI. The CDR3 runs 14 residues. In nucleotides, the CDR3 is TGTGCCAGCAGTGAAGCCAGCGGCCCCTACGAGCAGTACTTC. It translates to CASSEASGPYEQYF.

CDR3 residues: CASSFGLAAAYEQYF. CDR3 nucleotide sequence: TGTGCCAGCAGCTTCGGACTAGCGGCCGCCTACGAGCAGTACTTC. The V gene is TRBV7-2, the J gene TRBJ2-7, with 10 bases that match TRBD2. V lost 3 bases and J lost 2; bases outside the gene matches: 4. Germline CDR1 is SGHTA and CDR2 is FQGNSA. The length of the CDR3 is 15 residues.

The rearrangement uses TRBV5-1 and TRBJ2-3, with 10 bases fitting TRBD2. CDR1 is SGHRS and CDR2 is YFSETQ in the germline V gene. V dropped 4 bases and J dropped 1; count of bases not matched to a gene: 12. The CDR3 has 18 residues. The CDR3 DNA follows: TGCGCCAGCAGCACGGTACTGGTAGCGGGAGGCCGCACAGATACGCAGTATTTT. Translated: CASSTVLVAGGRTDTQYF.

This clone was detected only a few times. V gene TRBV11-2 combines with J gene TRBJ2-3, with 7 nucleotides matching TRBD1. CDR1 SGHAT and CDR2 FQNNGV come from the germline V gene. The CDR3 covers 16 residues. The J segment lost 1 base and the V segment lost 5 bases, leaving 9 bases of the junction unmatched. The CDR3: CASSGPPGQRTDTQYF. DNA for the CDR3: TGTGCCAGCAGCGGACCGCCGGGACAGCGCACAGATACGCAGTATTTT.

This chain uses TRBV7-2 with TRBJ2-7, with a tentative D call TRBD1 (5 bases). Trimming stripped 3 bases from V and 5 bases from J, with 11 bases between. This CDR3 comprises 13 residues. Germline V gives CDR1 SGHTA, CDR2 FQGNSA. CDR3 loop: CASSLQTANEQYF. The CDR3 coding sequence is TGTGCCAGCAGCTTGCAGACAGCAAACGAGCAGTACTTC. Looking up the rest from reference TRBV7-2 and TRBJ2-7 gives the full variable domain: GAGVSQSPSNKVTEKGKDVELRCDPISGHTALYWYRQSLGQGLEFLIYFQGNSAPDKSGLPSDRFSAERTGGSVSTLTIQRTQQEDSAVYLCASSLQTANEQYFGPGTRLTVT.

The chain carries TRBV29-1 and TRBJ1-2; D is perhaps TRBD1 (6 bases). Trimming shortened V by 7 bases and J by 3 bases, and 12 bases separated the two germline ends. Germline V gene data show CDR1 as SQVTM and CDR2 as ANQGSEA. The CDR3 covers 12 residues. The CDR3 spells CSATSGDYGYTF. DNA of the CDR3: TGCAGCGCCACCTCAGGGGACTATGGCTACACCTTC. The full variable domain, with the rest looked up from reference TRBV29-1 and TRBJ1-2, is SAVISQKPSRDICQRGTSLTIQCQVDSQVTMMFWYRQQPGQSLTLIATANQGSEATYESGFVIDKFPISRPNLTFSTLTVSNMSPEDSSIYLCSATSGDYGYTFGSGTRLTVV.

This clone was picked up a small number of times. V and J are TRBV4-1 and TRBJ1-1; TRBD1 matches 7 bases. Germline V gene sequence: CDR1 MGHRA, CDR2 YSYEKL. This CDR3 is 15 amino acids long. The junction had 6 bases not matched to a gene; V was cut back by 1 base and J by 4 bases. CDR3 coding DNA: TGCGCCAGCAGCCAAGGACAGGGACCATTCACTGAAGCTTTCTTT. It specifies CASSQGQGPFTEAFF.

The table lists this clone with a few counts. This chain uses TRBV18 with TRBJ1-2; 7 bases map to TRBD1. Germline trimming cut 1 base from V and 4 bases from J; bases unmatched to any gene: 9. Germline V CDR1 and CDR2: KGHSH, LQKENI. The CDR3 is 16 residues long. CDR3 in DNA: TGTGCCAGCTCACCACTGTCCGACAGGGCCTCCTATGGCTACACCTTC. It codes for CASSPLSDRASYGYTF. The full variable domain, with the rest looked up from reference TRBV18 and TRBJ1-2, is NAGVMQNPRHLVRRRGQEARLRCSPMKGHSHVYWYRQLPEEGLKFMVYLQKENIIDESGMPKERFSAEFPKEGPSILRIQQVVRGDSAAYFCASSPLSDRASYGYTFGSGTRLTVV.

The chain has TRBV6-4 and TRBJ2-1; 12 bases fit TRBD2. The ends lost 3 bases at V and 6 bases at J; junction bases unmatched: 3. The CDR3 runs to 15 residues. CDR1 and CDR2 (germline): MRHNA, SNTAGT. CDR3 sequence (DNA): TGTGCCAGCAGTGAGGAGACTAGCGGGAGCAATGAGCAGTTCTTC. It specifies CASSEETSGSNEQFF.

The chain combines TRBV30 with TRBJ2-3; 7 bases map to TRBD2. There are 14 residues in the CDR3. From germline, CDR1 is GTSNPN and CDR2 SVGIG (reference sequence). V shed 0 bases and J 4 bases; nucleotides not matched to a gene: 4. The CDR3 region has the DNA TGTGCCTGGAGTGTAGGTGGGGGGGCAGATACGCAGTATTTT. Encoded protein: CAWSVGGGADTQYF.

This sequence joins TRBV29-1 and TRBJ1-3; no clear D gene. Germline loops: CDR1 SQVTM, CDR2 ANQGSEA. The CDR3 runs 14 residues. The V and J ends lost 6 bases and 4 bases respectively, with 16 bases between them. CDR3 sequence (DNA): TGCAGCGTCGACGGACCGGAGGGAGGAAACACCATATATTTT. This gives the protein CSVDGPEGGNTIYF.

In the case of this clone: The junction shows a germline mismatch at one end, possibly a read error. The chain uses TRBV7-7 and TRBJ2-1; D gene uncertain. This CDR3 comprises 15 residues. Looked up from germline, CDR1 is SSHAT and CDR2 is FNYEAQ (reference sequence). This CDR3 reads CASSPGPGSYNEQFF. The CDR3 region has the DNA TGTGCTAGCAGCCCTGGCCCTGGCTCCTACAATGAGCAGTTCTTC.

J is TRBJ2-2 and V is TRBV4-2; no clear D gene. Trimming shortened V by 7 bases and J by 1 base, and 10 bases separated the two germline ends. This CDR3 spans 14 amino acids. Germline CDR1 and CDR2: LGHNA and YNFKEQ. This CDR3 reads CASKIGENTGELFF. For the CDR3, the DNA is TGTGCCAGCAAGATCGGAGAGAACACCGGGGAGCTGTTTTTT.

The CDR3 here is CASSELRDHYEQYF. CDR3 coding DNA: TGTGCCAGCAGTGAACTGCGGGACCACTACGAGCAGTACTTC. This sequence joins TRBV6-1 and TRBJ2-7; D perhaps matches TRBD2 (6 bases). The CDR3 is 14 residues long. With 2 bases removed from V and 3 bases from J, the gap between germline ends came to 11 bases. The germline CDR1 and CDR2 sequences are MNHNS and SASEGT.

The gene calls are TRBV6-1 and TRBJ1-5, with 7 bases that match TRBD1. CDR1 and CDR2 (germline): MNHNS, SASEGT. The V segment lost 5 bases and the J segment 5 bases; nucleotides outside the gene matches: 9. The CDR3 sequence is 15 residues long. The CDR3 sequence is CASSIGSQGDQPQHF. The CDR3 DNA follows: TGTGCCAGCAGTATAGGGTCCCAGGGGGATCAGCCCCAGCATTTT.

J is TRBJ2-7 and V is TRBV7-9, with TRBD1 identical over 9 bases. The V gene end was trimmed by 5 bases and the J gene end by 0 bases; junction bases not matched to a gene: 5. Germline CDR1 is SEHNR and CDR2 is FQNEAQ (reference sequence). The CDR3 covers 15 residues. The CDR3 loop reads CASSLGTGSSYEQYF. Here the CDR3 DNA reads TGTGCCAGCAGCCTCGGGACAGGGAGCTCCTACGAGCAGTACTTC.

This clone was recorded a few times. This chain connects TRBV5-4 to TRBJ2-7; D uncertain. This CDR3 contains 12 residues. Germline V lookup: CDR1 SGHNT, CDR2 YYREEE (reference sequence). Trimming took off 4 bases at V and 1 base at J, with 6 bases between the two ends. CDR3 coding DNA: TGTGCCAGCAGCGGTGAGTCCTACGAGCAGTACTTC. Its translation: CASSGESYEQYF.